This is a list of T cell receptor beta chains from one sample in a study of blood T cell repertoires in COVID-19. Assay used: immunoSEQ multiplex PCR; TCRdb lists only in-frame clones, some missing. The table lists fewer than 300,000 clones, around 87% of them singletons. The sequenced sample was peripheral blood. The receptors stem from a woman aged 40 to 55 who had recovered from COVID-19. Both conserved end residues are part of each CDR3. Each record gives: V gene, CDR3 protein.

>TRBV24-1
CATSDPGQGTSTQYF
>TRBV5-1
CASSLGQAGELFF
>TRBV5-5
CASSLVTFFSYEQYF
>TRBV29-1
CSVVVQTNTEAFF
>TRBV19
CASRRDGEQGLHF
>TRBV6-1
CASSAVGGTYSNQPQHF
>TRBV7-9
CASSPASGGATDEQFF
>TRBV6-6
CASSYSSGASNEQFF
>TRBV18
CASSPSLAGSTDTQYF
>TRBV7-3
CASSLVGPGENGYTF
>TRBV5-1
CASSLALGGTGITYEQYF
>TRBV29-1
CSGQRQVNTEAFF
>TRBV4-1
CASSQVRGAGGYNEQFF
>TRBV14
CASSQGFVGRGSPLHF
>TRBV19
CASSPSGTGGIHEQYF
>TRBV5-4
CASSLSAGPHIEQYF
>TRBV5-4
CASRGTGEDEQYF
>TRBV7-9
CASSDRTGTGDLGYTF
>TRBV6-5
CASSYRTGEAFF
>TRBV2
CASSAKGSGTEAFF
>TRBV6-6
CASRPTQAGTDTQYF
>TRBV3-1/TRBV3-2
CASSQDLRQASIYGYTF
>TRBV6-2/TRBV6-3
CASSRGTSRYNEQFF
>TRBV4-2
CASSLSGVSNNEQFF
>TRBV4-2
CASSQSSGVHHEQFF
>TRBV5-1
CASSSTGGANNSPLHF
>TRBV5-1
CASSGGDRFADTQYF
>TRBV24-1
CATSDFGRGDTEAFF
>TRBV30
CAWSVQGAQPQHF
>TRBV14
CASSQATGAINYGYTF
>TRBV15
CATSGDSAKNEQFF
>TRBV28
CASREGGGAGYTPQHF
>TRBV6-2/TRBV6-3
CASSSGQGRGTGELFF
>TRBV27
CASSLGGPGLYEQYF
>TRBV18
CASSPKTGDESTEAFF
>TRBV27
CASSLGRGGELFF
>TRBV19
CASSIGQGRFYEQYF
>TRBV5-1
CASSLSQGQGPLHF
>TRBV19
CASSIRQGAGETQYF
>TRBV2
CASSEYWTGELFF
>TRBV4-1
CASSQVGGAPLPYYGYTF
>TRBV7-3
CASSPQPPGVSGNTIYF
>TRBV10-2
CASRTAGVPYEQYF
>TRBV12-5
CASGSSPGRGTNTGELFF
>TRBV10-2
CASSESGTGTLNYGYTF
>TRBV18
CASSPTGEGVKNIQYF
>TRBV9
CASSPRDRGTYEQYF
>TRBV19
CASSPRGATNEKLFF
>TRBV6-5
CASSYSTAGGPHEQFF
>TRBV10-3
CAISEGTAFLRDGYTF
>TRBV9
CASSVPRQGASDTQYF
>TRBV7-9
CASSLGQGLNDEQYF
>TRBV9
CASSVGAGGFVNSPLHF
>TRBV5-1
CASSLEGAREQYF
>TRBV7-2
CASSQSTADPQHF
>TRBV5-6
CASSARQDQFYEQYF
>TRBV19
CASSTPSGRQGRRQPQHF
>TRBV2
CASRGGTGSDSNQPQHF
>TRBV28
CASSYFQDTSNEKLFF
>TRBV13
CASAEGNEQFF